In its sample, the clone carrying this T cell receptor beta chain was seen many times. This sample stems from a study of T cells in Graves' hyperthyroidism and ophthalmopathy. RNA transcripts provided the source from which TCR beta CDR3 regions were amplified. With the HTBI primer set, the TCR CDR3 went through a first round of RT-PCR. From the multiplex PCR reads, TCRdb called clonotypes with MiXCR, one entry per CDR3 protein. This sample has about 400,000 distinct CDR3 sequences, with roughly 13% found just once. V shed 0 bases and J shed 0 bases, with 3 bases lying between them. The germline V gene encodes CDR1 SGHRS and CDR2 YFSETQ. CDR3 length: 13 amino acids.

The receptor's source is a woman under 30 with Graves' hyperthyroidism. V is TRBV5-1 and J is TRBJ1-2; D unclear. Input material: blood. The CDR3 DNA reads as TGCGCCAGCAGCTTGGCGACTAACTATGGCTACACCTTC. This gives the protein CASSLATNYGYTF.